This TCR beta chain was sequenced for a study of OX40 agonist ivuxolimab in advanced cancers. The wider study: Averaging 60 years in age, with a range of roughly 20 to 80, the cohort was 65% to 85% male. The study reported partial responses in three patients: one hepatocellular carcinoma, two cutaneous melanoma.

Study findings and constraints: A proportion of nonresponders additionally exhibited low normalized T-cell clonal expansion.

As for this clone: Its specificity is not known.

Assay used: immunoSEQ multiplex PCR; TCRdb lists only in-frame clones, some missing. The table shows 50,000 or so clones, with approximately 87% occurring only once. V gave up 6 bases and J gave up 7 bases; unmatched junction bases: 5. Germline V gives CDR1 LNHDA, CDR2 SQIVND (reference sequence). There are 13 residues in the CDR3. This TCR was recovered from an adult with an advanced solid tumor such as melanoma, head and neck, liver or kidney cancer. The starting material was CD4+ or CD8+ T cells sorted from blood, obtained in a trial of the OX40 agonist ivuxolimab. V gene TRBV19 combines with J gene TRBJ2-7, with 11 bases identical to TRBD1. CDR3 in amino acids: CASRQDRGREQYF. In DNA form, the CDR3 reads TGTGCCAGTAGACAGGACAGGGGGCGGGAGCAGTACTTC.